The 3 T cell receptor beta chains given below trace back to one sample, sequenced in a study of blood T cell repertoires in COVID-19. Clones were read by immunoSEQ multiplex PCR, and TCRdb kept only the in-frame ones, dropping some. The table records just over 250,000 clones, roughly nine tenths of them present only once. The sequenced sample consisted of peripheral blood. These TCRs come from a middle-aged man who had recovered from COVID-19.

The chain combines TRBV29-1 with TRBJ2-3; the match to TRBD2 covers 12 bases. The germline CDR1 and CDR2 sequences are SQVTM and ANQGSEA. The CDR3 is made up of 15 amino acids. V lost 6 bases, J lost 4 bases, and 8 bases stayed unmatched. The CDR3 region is CSVLRLAGVSDTQYF. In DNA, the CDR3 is TGCAGCGTCCTCAGACTAGCGGGGGTGTCAGATACGCAGTATTTT.

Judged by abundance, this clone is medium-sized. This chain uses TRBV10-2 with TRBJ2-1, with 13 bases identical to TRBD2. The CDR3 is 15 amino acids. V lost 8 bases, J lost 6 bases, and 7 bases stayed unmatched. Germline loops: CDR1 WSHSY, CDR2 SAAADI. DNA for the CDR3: TGCGCCAGCGAGGAACTAGCGGGAGGGATCAATGAGCAGTTCTTC. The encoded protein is CASEELAGGINEQFF.

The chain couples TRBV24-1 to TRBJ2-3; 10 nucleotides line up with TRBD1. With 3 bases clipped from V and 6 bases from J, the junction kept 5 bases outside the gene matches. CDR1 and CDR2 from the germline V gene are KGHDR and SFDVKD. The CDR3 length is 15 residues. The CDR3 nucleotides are TGTGCCACCAGTGATCGTGGGACAGGGGTCGATACGCAGTATTTT. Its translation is CATSDRGTGVDTQYF.